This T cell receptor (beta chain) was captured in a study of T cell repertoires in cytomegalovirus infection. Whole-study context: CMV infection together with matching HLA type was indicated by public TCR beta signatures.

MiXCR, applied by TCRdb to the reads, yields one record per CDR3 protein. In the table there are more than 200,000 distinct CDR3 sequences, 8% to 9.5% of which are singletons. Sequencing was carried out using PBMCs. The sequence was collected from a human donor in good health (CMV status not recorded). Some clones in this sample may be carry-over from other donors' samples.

CDR3 DNA sequence: TGCGCCAGCAGCTTGGATTGGGGATCCAACTCTGGGGCCAACGTCCTGACTTTC. It is translated as CASSLDWGSNSGANVLTF. V usage is TRBV5-1 and J usage is TRBJ2-6; no reliable D call. CDR3 length: 18 residues. CDR1 and CDR2 (germline): SGHRS, YFSETQ. Trimming took 0 bases from V and 0 from J, leaving 13 bases between them.